The clone carrying this T cell receptor beta chain appeared a few times. What it binds is not known. This sample was included in a study of T-cell memory formation after mild COVID-19. From germline, CDR1 is SGHDT and CDR2 YYEEEE. Trimming pared 5 bases from V and 5 bases from J, leaving 14 bases between. The length of the CDR3 is 14 residues. TCR alpha and TCR beta cDNA libraries with sample barcodes and UMIs came from 5'RACE using constant-segment primers. TCRdb itself ran the 5' RACE reads through MiXCR, one entry per CDR3 protein. The sample records 250,000 to 300,000 distinct CDR3 sequences, approximately 8.4% being singletons. Notes on the study in general: Later expanders leaned CD4+, whereas day 15 to 85 contracting clones were balanced CD4/CD8. Second-wave clones reaching peak frequency on day 37 lacked confirmed SARS-CoV-2 specificity.

The receptor comes from a young man who had mild COVID-19 (a few samples of this study predate the infection). Cell type and time point are not known. Sequencing was done on a sample of PBMCs or a T cell subset sorted from them (not recorded which). This rearrangement joins TRBV5-6 to TRBJ1-5; perhaps TRBD1 as D (5 bases). CDR3 region: CASSDGPGHQPQHF. The CDR3 DNA reads as TGTGCCAGCAGTGACGGGCCAGGGCATCAGCCCCAGCATTTT. The full variable domain, rest sourced from reference TRBV5-6 and TRBJ1-5, is DAGVTQSPTHLIKTRGQQVTLRCSPKSGHDTVSWYQQALGQGPQFIFQYYEEEERQRGNFPDRFSGHQFPNYSSELNVNALLLGDSALYLCASSDGPGHQPQHFGDGTRLSIL.